Presented here are 12 T cell receptor beta chains from one specimen sequenced in a study of cytomegalovirus exposure and HLA in healthy donors. PCR involved 60 Vbeta and 13 Jbeta primers. The table came from immunoSEQ multiplex PCR; TCRdb's copy has only in-frame clones and leaves some out. The sample yields about 150,000 clones, approximately 79% seen once. Material: PBMCs. The receptors were sampled from a male donor in good health and CMV-seronegative.

This sequence joins TRBV9 and TRBJ1-1; TRBD1 agrees at 7 bases. The CDR3 extends over 16 amino acids. Losses at the gene ends were 2 bases for V and 1 base for J; bases not matched to a gene: 8. Per the germline V gene, CDR1 is SGDLS and CDR2 is YYNGEE. CDR3 DNA: TGTGCCAGCAGCGTGGATCGACAGGGAAGGAACACTGAAGCTTTCTTT. The encoded protein is CASSVDRQGRNTEAFF.

The genes are TRBV21-1 and TRBJ1-2. TRBV21-1 is a listed pseudogene. This CDR3 contains 18 residues. The CDR3 DNA reads TGTGCCAGCAGCAAAGGGGTCTTTTCCGGGGGAGCTAACTATGGCTACACCTTC. This gives the protein CASSKGVFSGGANYGYTF.

V is TRBV19 and J is TRBJ2-1; possible D gene TRBD1, 5 bases. The V and J ends lost 7 bases and 4 bases respectively, with 5 bases between them. Germline V gene data show CDR1 as LNHDA and CDR2 as SQIVND (reference sequence). The CDR3 runs to 11 residues. CDR3 region: CASNRYNEQFF. DNA for the CDR3: TGTGCCAGTAACAGGTACAATGAGCAGTTCTTC. The full variable domain, in which reference TRBV19 and TRBJ2-1 provide the parts outside the CDR3, is DGGITQSPKYLFRKEGQNVTLSCEQNLNHDAMYWYRQDPGQGLRLIYYSQIVNDFQKGDIAEGYSVSREKKESFPLTVTSAQKNPTAFYLCASNRYNEQFFGPGTRLTVL.

This clone was observed a handful of times. The V call is TRBV5-4, the J call TRBJ1-6; D is perhaps TRBD1 (6 bases). The germline CDR1 and CDR2 sequences are SGHNT and YYREEE (reference sequence). With 4 bases removed from V and 10 bases from J, the gap between germline ends came to 18 bases. CDR3 length: 15 amino acids. This CDR3 is CASSASVGARSPLHF. CDR3 DNA sequence: TGTGCCAGCAGCGCTTCAGTGGGGGCCAGGTCACCCCTCCACTTT.

The genes are TRBV27 and TRBJ2-7, with 9 bases aligning to TRBD1. Germline V CDR1 and CDR2: MNHEY, SMNVEV (reference sequence). The V gene end was trimmed by 4 bases and the J gene end by 4 bases; junction bases not matched to a gene: 8. The CDR3 length is 15 residues. CDR3 sequence: CASSSLGTGKYEQYF. Written as DNA, the CDR3 is TGTGCCAGCAGTTCGCTAGGGACAGGGAAGTACGAGCAGTACTTC.

This clone was recorded only once. The V gene is TRBV15, the J gene TRBJ1-3; 8 bases agree with TRBD1. CDR1 and CDR2 (germline): LNHNV, YYDKDF (reference sequence). V shed 0 bases, J shed 6 bases, and the junction held 1 base outside the gene matches. The CDR3 loop spans 14 amino acids. The CDR3 is CATSRDRGLNTIYF. CDR3 in DNA: TGTGCCACCAGCAGAGACAGGGGGCTAAACACCATATATTTT. The whole variable domain, filled in from reference TRBV15 and TRBJ1-3, reads DAMVIQNPRYQVTQFGKPVTLSCSQTLNHNVMYWYQQKSSQAPKLLFHYYDKDFNNEADTPDNFQSRRPNTSFCFLDIRSPGLGDTAMYLCATSRDRGLNTIYFGEGSWLTVV.

The chain has TRBV7-2 and TRBJ1-1, with D perhaps TRBD1 (6 bases). Germline V CDR1 and CDR2: SGHTA, FQGNSA. There are 14 residues in the CDR3. V lost 0 bases and J 8 bases, leaving 13 bases between the germline ends. The CDR3 sequence is CASSLAGTQGEAFF. The CDR3, as DNA: TGTGCCAGCAGCTTAGCGGGGACACAAGGCGAAGCTTTCTTT.

V gene TRBV7-9 combines with J gene TRBJ2-2, with TRBD1 as a possible D gene (6 bases). The CDR3 spans 14 residues. Looked up from germline, CDR1 is SEHNR and CDR2 is FQNEAQ (reference sequence). Trimming removed 5 bases from V and 6 bases from J, with 13 bases in between. The CDR3 DNA reads TGTGCCAGCAGCCCAACGGCAGGGGCCGGGGAGCTGTTTTTT. Encoded protein: CASSPTAGAGELFF.

This chain uses TRBV30 with TRBJ2-3; possibly TRBD2 for D (7 bases). V lost 4 bases to trimming and J lost 6 bases, with 17 bases between them. Germline V gene sequence: CDR1 GTSNPN, CDR2 SVGIG (reference sequence). CDR3 length: 14 amino acids. The CDR3 is CAWNRVGGLDTQYF. The CDR3 DNA reads TGTGCCTGGAACCGAGTGGGGGGGCTGGATACGCAGTATTTT. Complete variable domain (other parts from reference TRBV30 and TRBJ2-3): SQTIHQWPATLVQPVGSPLSLECTVEGTSNPNLYWYRQAAGRGLQLLFYSVGIGQISSEVPQNLSASRPQDRQFILSSKKLLLSDSGFYLCAWNRVGGLDTQYFGPGTRLTVL.

This chain joins TRBV7-3 and TRBJ2-2; possible D gene TRBD2, 6 bases. CDR3 length: 17 amino acids. Germline loops: CDR1 SGHTA, CDR2 FQGTGA. V lost 1 base and J 2 bases, leaving 14 bases between the germline ends. The chain's CDR3 is CASSLSITSLNTGELFF. The CDR3 coding sequence is TGTGCCAGCAGCTTAAGTATCACTAGCCTAAACACCGGGGAGCTGTTTTTT.

The chain is built from TRBV7-9 and TRBJ2-1; 9 bases are a match to TRBD2. Germline V gene lookup returns CDR1 SEHNR and CDR2 FQNEAQ (reference sequence). The CDR3 contains 16 residues. V gave up 6 bases and J gave up 6 bases; unmatched junction bases: 12. DNA for the CDR3: TGTGCCAGCAGACCCATAGCGGGAGATCAGCGCAATGAGCAGTTCTTC. The encoded protein is CASRPIAGDQRNEQFF.

The rearrangement joins TRBV6-5 to TRBJ1-6, with TRBD1 matching 8 bases. Germline V gene lookup returns CDR1 MNHEY and CDR2 SVGAGI. The CDR3 covers 13 residues. Unmatched junction bases numbered 5, after V lost 11 bases and J lost 5 bases. The CDR3 is CAGGQDHNSPLHF. The CDR3 DNA sequence: TGTGCCGGGGGACAGGATCATAATTCACCCCTCCACTTT.